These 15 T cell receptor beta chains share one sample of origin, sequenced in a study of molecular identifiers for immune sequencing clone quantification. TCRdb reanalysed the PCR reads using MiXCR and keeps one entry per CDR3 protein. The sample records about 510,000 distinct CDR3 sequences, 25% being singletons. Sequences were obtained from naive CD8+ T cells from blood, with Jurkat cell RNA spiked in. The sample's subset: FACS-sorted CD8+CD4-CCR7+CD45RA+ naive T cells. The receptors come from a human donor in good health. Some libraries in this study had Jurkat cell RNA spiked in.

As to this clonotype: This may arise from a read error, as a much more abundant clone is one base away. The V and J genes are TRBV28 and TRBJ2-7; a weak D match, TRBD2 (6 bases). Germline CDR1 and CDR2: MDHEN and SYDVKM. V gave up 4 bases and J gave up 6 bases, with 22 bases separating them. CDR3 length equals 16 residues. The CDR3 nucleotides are TGTGCCAGCAGTTACTGGCTGACAGAAAACGGGGGCGAGCAGTACTTC. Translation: CASSYWLTENGGEQYF.

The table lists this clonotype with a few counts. Here the CDR3 DNA reads TGTGCCAGCAGCTCCGGACGCTACATGGGGAATGAGCAGTTCTTC. Amino acid sequence: CASSSGRYMGNEQFF. The gene calls are TRBV7-9 and TRBJ2-1; no clear D gene. This CDR3 is 15 amino acids long. CDR1 and CDR2 from the germline V gene are SEHNR and FQNEAQ (reference sequence). Deletions cut 4 bases from V and 7 bases from J, with 17 bases between.

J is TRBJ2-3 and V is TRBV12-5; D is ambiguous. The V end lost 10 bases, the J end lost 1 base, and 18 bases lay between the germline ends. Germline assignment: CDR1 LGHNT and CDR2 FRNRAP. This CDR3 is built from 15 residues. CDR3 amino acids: CATHSGGSGTDTQYF. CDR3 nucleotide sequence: TGTGCTACCCACTCCGGTGGCAGTGGCACAGATACGCAGTATTTT.

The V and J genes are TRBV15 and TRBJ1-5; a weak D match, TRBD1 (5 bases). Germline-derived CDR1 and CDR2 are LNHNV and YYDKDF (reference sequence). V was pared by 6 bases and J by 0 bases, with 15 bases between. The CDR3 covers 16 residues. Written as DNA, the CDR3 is TGTGCCACCAGTCGGACGGGACTCTCTAGCAATCAGCCCCAGCATTTT. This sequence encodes CATSRTGLSSNQPQHF. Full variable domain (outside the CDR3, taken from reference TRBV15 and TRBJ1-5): DAMVIQNPRYQVTQFGKPVTLSCSQTLNHNVMYWYQQKSSQAPKLLFHYYDKDFNNEADTPDNFQSRRPNTSFCFLDIRSPGLGDTAMYLCATSRTGLSSNQPQHFGDGTRLSIL.

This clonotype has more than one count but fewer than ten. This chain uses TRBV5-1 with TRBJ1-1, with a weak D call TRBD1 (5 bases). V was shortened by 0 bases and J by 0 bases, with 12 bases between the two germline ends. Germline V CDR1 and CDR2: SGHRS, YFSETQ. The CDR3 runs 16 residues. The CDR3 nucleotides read TGCGCCAGCAGCTTGGGGTTATCGGGACTGAACACTGAAGCTTTCTTT. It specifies CASSLGLSGLNTEAFF.

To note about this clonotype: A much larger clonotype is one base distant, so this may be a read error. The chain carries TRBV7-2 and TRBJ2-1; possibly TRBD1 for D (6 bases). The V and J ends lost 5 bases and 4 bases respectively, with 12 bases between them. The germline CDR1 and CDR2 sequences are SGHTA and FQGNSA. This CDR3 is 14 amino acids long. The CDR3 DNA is TGTGCCAGCAGCGTTACAGGGCGTTACAATGAGCAGTTCTTC. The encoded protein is CASSVTGRYNEQFF.

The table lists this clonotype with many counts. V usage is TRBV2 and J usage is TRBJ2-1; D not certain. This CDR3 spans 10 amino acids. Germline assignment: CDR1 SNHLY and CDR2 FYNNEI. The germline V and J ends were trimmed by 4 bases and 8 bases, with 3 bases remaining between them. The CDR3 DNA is TGTGCCAGCAGTGTATATGAGCAGTTCTTC. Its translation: CASSVYEQFF.

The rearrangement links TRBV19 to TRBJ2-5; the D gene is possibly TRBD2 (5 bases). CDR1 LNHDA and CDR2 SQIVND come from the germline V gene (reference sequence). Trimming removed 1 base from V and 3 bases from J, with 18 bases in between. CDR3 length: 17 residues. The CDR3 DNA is TGTGCCAGTAGTATAGGAAGGGCGGGCGGCTACAAAGAGACCCAGTACTTC. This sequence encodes CASSIGRAGGYKETQYF.

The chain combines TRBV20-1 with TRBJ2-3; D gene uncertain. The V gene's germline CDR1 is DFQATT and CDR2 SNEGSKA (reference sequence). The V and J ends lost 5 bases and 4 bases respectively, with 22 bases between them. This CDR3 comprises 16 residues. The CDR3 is CSAGPRVAGRADTQYF. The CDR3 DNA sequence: TGCAGTGCTGGCCCTCGGGTGGCCGGCCGGGCAGATACGCAGTATTTT.

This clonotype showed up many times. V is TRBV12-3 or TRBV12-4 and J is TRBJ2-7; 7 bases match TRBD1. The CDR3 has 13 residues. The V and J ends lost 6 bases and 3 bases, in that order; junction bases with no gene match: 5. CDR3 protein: CASSDGQDYEQYF. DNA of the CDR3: TGTGCCAGCAGCGATGGACAGGACTACGAGCAGTACTTC.

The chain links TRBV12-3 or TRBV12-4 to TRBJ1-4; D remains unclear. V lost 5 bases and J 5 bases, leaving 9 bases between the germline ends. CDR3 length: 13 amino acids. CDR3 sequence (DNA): TGTGCCAGCAGTACTAGCGCCAATGAAAAACTGTTTTTT. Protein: CASSTSANEKLFF.

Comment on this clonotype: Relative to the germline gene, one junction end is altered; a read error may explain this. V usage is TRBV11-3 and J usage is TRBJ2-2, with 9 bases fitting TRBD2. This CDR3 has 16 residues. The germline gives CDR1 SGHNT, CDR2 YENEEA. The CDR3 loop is CASSSGLARNTGELLF. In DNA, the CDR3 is TGTGCCAGCAGCTCGGGACTAGCTCGGAACACCGGGGAGCTGTTGTTT.

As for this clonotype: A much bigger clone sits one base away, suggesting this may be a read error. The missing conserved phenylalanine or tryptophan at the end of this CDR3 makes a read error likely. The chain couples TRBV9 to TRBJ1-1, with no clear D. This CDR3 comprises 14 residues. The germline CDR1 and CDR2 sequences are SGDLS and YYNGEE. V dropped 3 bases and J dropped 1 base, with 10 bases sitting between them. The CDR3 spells CASSAPPENTEAFL. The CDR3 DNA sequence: TGTGCCAGCAGCGCCCCCCCAGAGAACACTGAAGCTTTCCTT.

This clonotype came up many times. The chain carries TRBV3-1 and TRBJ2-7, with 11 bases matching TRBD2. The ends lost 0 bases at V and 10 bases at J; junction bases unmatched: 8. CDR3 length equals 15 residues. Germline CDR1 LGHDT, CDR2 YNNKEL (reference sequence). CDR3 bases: TGTGCCAGCAGCCAAGAACTAGCGGGGGCCCTGGACCAGTACTTC. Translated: CASSQELAGALDQYF.

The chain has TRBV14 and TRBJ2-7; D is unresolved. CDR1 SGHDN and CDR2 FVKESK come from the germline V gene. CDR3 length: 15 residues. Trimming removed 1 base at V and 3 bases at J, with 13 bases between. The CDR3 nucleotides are TGTGCCAGCAGCCAAGTAACGGCATCTATCTACGAGCAGTACTTC. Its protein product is CASSQVTASIYEQYF.